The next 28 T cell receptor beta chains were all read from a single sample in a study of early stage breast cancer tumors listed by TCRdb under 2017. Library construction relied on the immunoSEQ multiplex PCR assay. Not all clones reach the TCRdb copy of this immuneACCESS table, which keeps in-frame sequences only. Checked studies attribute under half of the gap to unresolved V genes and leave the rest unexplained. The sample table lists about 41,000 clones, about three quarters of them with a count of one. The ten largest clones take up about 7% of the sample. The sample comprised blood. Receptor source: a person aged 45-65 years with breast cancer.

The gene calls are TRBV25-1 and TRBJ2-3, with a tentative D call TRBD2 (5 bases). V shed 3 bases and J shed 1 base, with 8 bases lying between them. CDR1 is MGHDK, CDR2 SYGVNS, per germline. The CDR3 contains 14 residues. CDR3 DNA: TGTGCCAGCAGTGATAGCGAGGGCACAGATACGCAGTATTTT. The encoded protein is CASSDSEGTDTQYF.

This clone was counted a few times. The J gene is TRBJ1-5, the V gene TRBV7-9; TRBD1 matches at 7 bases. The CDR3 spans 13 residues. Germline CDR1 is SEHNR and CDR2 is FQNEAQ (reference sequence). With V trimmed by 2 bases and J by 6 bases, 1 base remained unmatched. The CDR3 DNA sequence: TGTGCCAGCAGCTTAAACAGGGGTCAGCCCCAGCATTTT. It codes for CASSLNRGQPQHF.

CDR3 DNA sequence: TGTGCCAGTAGCCGATCCTGGGTGCGGGAGGTTGAGCAGTTCTTC. Protein sequence: CASSRSWVREVEQFF. The rearrangement joins TRBV19 to TRBJ2-1; 8 bases match TRBD2. With 6 bases clipped from V and 9 bases from J, the junction kept 13 bases outside the gene matches. This CDR3 is built from 15 residues. Germline lookup yields CDR1 LNHDA and CDR2 SQIVND (reference sequence).

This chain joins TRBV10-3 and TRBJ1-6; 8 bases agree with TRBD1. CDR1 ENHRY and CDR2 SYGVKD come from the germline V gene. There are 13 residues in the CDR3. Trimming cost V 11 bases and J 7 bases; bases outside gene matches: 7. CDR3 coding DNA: TGTGCCTCGACAGGGGCGCAGAATTCACCCCTCCACTTT. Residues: CASTGAQNSPLHF.

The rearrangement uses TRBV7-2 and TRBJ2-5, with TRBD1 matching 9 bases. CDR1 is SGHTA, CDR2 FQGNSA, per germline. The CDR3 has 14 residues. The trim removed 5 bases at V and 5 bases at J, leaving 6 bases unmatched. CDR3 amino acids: CASSDRGGRETQYF. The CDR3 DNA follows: TGTGCCAGCAGCGACAGGGGGGGCCGGGAGACCCAGTACTTC.

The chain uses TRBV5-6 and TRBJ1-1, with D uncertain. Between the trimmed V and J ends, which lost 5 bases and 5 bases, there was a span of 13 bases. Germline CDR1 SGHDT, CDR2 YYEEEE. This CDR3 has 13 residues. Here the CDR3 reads CASSGGGGTEAFF. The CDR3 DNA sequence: TGTGCCAGCAGTGGAGGTGGAGGAACTGAAGCTTTCTTT. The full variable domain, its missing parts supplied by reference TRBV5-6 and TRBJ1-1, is DAGVTQSPTHLIKTRGQQVTLRCSPKSGHDTVSWYQQALGQGPQFIFQYYEEEERQRGNFPDRFSGHQFPNYSSELNVNALLLGDSALYLCASSGGGGTEAFFGQGTRLTVV.

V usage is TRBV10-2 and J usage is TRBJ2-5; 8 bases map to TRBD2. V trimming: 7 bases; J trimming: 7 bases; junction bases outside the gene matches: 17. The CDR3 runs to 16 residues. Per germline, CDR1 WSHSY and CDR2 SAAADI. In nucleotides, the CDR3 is TGCGCCAGCAACCCGGGGGGGACTGGTGGCGGGGGGACCCAGTACTTC. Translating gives CASNPGGTGGGGTQYF.

As DNA, the CDR3 is TGTGCCAGCAGCTTAGGAGGTCGGGGGGCGCAGTATTTT. It encodes CASSLGGRGAQYF. V is TRBV7-2 and J is TRBJ2-3; 7 bases match TRBD2. V was clipped by 1 base and J by 10 bases; unmatched bases: 5. CDR3 length: 13 residues. Germline V lookup: CDR1 SGHTA, CDR2 FQGNSA.

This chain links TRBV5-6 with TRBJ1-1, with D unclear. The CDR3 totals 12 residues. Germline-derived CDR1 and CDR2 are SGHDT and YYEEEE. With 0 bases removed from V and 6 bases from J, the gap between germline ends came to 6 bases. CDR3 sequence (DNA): TGTGCCAGCAGCTTGGTATCGTCTGAAGCTTTCTTT. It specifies CASSLVSSEAFF.

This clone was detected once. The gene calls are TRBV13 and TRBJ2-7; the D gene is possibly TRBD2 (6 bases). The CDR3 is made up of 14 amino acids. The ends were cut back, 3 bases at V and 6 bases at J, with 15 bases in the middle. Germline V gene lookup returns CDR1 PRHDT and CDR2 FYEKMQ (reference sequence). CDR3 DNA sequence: TGTGCCAGCAGCTTTGAGGGGAGGCTCGGCGAGCAGTACTTC. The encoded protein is CASSFEGRLGEQYF.

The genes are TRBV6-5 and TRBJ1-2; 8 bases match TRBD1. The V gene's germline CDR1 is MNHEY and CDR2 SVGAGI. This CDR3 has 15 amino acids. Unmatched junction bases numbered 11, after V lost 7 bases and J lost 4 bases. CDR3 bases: TGTGCCAGCACACCGGGCAGGGGGCGCACCTATGGCTACACCTTC. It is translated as CASTPGRGRTYGYTF.

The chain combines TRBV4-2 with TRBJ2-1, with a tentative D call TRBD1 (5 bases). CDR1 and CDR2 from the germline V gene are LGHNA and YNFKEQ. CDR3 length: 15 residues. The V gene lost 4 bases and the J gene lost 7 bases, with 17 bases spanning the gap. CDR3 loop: CASSPQGTSGNEQFF. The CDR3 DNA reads TGTGCCAGCAGCCCCCAGGGTACCTCTGGAAATGAGCAGTTCTTC.

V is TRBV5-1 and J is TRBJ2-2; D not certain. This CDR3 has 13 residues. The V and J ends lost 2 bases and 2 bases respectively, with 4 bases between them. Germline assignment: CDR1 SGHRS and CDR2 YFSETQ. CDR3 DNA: TGCGCCAGCAGCTTCCCTAACACCGGGGAGCTGTTTTTT. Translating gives CASSFPNTGELFF.

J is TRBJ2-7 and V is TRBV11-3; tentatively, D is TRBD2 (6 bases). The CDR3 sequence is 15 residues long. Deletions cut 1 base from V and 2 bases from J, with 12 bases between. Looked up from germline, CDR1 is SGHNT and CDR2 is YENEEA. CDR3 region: CASSLGGVRTYEQYF. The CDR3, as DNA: TGTGCCAGCAGCTTAGGGGGGGTTCGGACCTACGAGCAGTACTTC. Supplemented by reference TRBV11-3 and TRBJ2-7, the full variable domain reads EAGVVQSPRYKIIEKKQPVAFWCNPISGHNTLYWYLQNLGQGPELLIRYENEEAVDDSQLPKDRFSAERLKGVDSTLKIQPAELGDSAVYLCASSLGGVRTYEQYFGPGTRLTVT.

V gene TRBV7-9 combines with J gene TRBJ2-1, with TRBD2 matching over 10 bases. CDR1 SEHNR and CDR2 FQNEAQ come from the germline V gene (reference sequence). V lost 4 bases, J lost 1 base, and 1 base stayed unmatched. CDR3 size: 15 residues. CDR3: CASSSAGGSYNEQFF. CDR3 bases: TGTGCCAGCAGCTCAGCGGGAGGGTCCTACAATGAGCAGTTCTTC.

In DNA form, the CDR3 reads TGCGCCAGCAGCCAAGATGACAGGGGCCCTACGTATGGCTACACCTTC. It codes for CASSQDDRGPTYGYTF. The rearrangement links TRBV4-3 to TRBJ1-2; 8 nucleotides agree with TRBD1. CDR3 length equals 16 residues. With V trimmed by 0 bases and J by 5 bases, 8 bases remained unmatched. CDR1 LGHNA and CDR2 YSLEER come from the germline V gene.

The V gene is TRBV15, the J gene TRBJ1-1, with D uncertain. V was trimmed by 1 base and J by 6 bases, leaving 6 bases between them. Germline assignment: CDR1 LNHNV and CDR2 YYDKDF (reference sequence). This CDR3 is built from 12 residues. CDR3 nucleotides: TGTGCCACCAGCAGAGCCCCGTCTGAAGCTTTCTTT. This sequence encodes CATSRAPSEAFF.

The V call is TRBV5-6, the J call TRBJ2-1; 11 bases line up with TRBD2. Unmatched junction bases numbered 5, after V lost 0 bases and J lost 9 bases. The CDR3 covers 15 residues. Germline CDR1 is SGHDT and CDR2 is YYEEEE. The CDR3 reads CASSLELAGVSEQFF. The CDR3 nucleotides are TGTGCCAGCAGCTTGGAACTAGCGGGAGTAAGTGAGCAGTTCTTC. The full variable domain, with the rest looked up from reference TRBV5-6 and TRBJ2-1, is DAGVTQSPTHLIKTRGQQVTLRCSPKSGHDTVSWYQQALGQGPQFIFQYYEEEERQRGNFPDRFSGHQFPNYSSELNVNALLLGDSALYLCASSLELAGVSEQFFGPGTRLTVL.

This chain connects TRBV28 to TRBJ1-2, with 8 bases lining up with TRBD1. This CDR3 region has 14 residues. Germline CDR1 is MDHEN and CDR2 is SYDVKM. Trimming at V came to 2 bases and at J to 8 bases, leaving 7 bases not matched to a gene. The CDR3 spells CASSLDRGFRGYTF. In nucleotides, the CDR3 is TGTGCCAGCAGTTTAGACAGGGGATTTAGGGGCTACACCTTC.

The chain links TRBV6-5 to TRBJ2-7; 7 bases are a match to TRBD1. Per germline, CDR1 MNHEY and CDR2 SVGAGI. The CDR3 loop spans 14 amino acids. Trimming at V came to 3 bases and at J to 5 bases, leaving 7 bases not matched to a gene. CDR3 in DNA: TGTGCCAGCAGTTATAGGGGGCGTGTGGACGAGCAGTACTTC. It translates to CASSYRGRVDEQYF.

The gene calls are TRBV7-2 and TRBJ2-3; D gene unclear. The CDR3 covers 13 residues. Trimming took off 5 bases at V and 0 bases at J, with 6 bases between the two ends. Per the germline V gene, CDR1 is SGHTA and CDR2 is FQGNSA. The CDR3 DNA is TGTGCCAGCAGCCTTAGTAGCACAGATACGCAGTATTTT. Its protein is CASSLSSTDTQYF.

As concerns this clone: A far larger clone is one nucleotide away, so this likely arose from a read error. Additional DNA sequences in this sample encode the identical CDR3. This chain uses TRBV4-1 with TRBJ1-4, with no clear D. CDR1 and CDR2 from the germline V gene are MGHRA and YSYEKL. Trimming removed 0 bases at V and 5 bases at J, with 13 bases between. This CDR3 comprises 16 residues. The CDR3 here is CASSQEATGLNEKLFF. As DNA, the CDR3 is TGCGCCAGCAGCCAAGAAGCGACGGGGTTGAATGAAAAACTGTTTTTT.

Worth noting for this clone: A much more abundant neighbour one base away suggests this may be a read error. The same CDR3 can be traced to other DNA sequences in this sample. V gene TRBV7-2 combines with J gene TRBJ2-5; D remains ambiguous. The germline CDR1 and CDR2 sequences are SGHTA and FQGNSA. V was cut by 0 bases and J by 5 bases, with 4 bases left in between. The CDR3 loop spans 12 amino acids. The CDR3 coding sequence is TGTGCCAGCAGCTTAGCGAGGGAGACCCAGTACTTC. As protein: CASSLARETQYF.

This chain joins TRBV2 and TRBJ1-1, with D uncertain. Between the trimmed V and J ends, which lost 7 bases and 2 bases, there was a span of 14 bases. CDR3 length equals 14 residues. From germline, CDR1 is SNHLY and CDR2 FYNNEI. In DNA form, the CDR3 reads TGTGCCAGCATCATGGGCAGACACAACACTGAAGCTTTCTTT. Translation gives CASIMGRHNTEAFF.

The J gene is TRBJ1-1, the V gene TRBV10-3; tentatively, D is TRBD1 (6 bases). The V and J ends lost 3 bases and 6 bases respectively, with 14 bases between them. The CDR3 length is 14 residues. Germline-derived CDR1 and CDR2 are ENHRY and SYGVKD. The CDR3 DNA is TGTGCCATCAGTGACACCGACAGGACGGCTGAAGCTTTCTTT. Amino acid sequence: CAISDTDRTAEAFF.

The CDR3 sequence is CASSLVPGGTSRDEQYF. DNA of the CDR3: TGCGCCAGCAGCTTGGTTCCCGGGGGGACTAGCAGGGACGAGCAGTACTTC. This chain joins TRBV5-1 and TRBJ2-7; TRBD2 agrees at 9 bases. Trimming took 0 bases from V and 5 from J; bases not matched to a gene: 12. The V gene's germline CDR1 is SGHRS and CDR2 YFSETQ. CDR3 length: 17 amino acids.

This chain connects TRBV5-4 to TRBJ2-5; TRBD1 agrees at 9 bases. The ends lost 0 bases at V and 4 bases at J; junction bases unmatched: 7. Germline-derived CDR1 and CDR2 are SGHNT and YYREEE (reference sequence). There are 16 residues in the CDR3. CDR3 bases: TGTGCCAGCAGCTTGGCCGGGACAGGGCACCGAGAGACCCAGTACTTC. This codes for CASSLAGTGHRETQYF.

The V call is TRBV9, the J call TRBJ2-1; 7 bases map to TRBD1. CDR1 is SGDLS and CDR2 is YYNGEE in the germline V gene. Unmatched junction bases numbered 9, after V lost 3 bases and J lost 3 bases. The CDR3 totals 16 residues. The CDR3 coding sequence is TGTGCCAGCAGCGCAACCGGGACAGTCAACTACAATGAGCAGTTCTTC. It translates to CASSATGTVNYNEQFF.